Below, 15 T cell receptor beta chains from the same sample are listed, as sequenced in a study of OX40 agonist ivuxolimab in advanced cancers. The protocol was immunoSEQ multiplex PCR, while the TCRdb copy is restricted to in-frame clones and leaves out a portion. Counted here are roughly 60,000 clones, 84% occurring once; the ten biggest clones make up around 2.1%. Sequences were derived from CD4+ or CD8+ T cells sorted from blood, sampled in a trial of the OX40 agonist ivuxolimab. The source is an adult with an advanced solid tumor such as melanoma, head and neck, liver or kidney cancer.

The chain carries TRBV2 and TRBJ2-5, with D unclear. Trimming removed 4 bases from V and 7 bases from J, with 13 bases in between. CDR3 length equals 13 residues. CDR1 SNHLY and CDR2 FYNNEI come from the germline V gene. CDR3 nucleotides: TGTGCCAGCAGTGGTGGTTCCGGCGGGACCCAGTACTTC. Translated: CASSGGSGGTQYF.

J is TRBJ2-2 and V is TRBV5-1; a weak D match, TRBD1 (5 bases). The CDR3 is made up of 15 amino acids. V was cut by 2 bases and J by 2 bases, with 10 bases left in between. From germline, CDR1 is SGHRS and CDR2 YFSETQ. CDR3 in DNA: TGCGCCAGCAGCTTCCAGGGTCCCAACACCGGGGAGCTGTTTTTT. This codes for CASSFQGPNTGELFF.

This rearrangement joins TRBV2 to TRBJ2-4; TRBD2 agrees at 7 bases. This CDR3 is built from 14 residues. In germline, CDR1 is SNHLY, CDR2 FYNNEI. V shed 1 base and J 11 bases; nucleotides not matched to a gene: 8. This CDR3 reads CASSEGGPGGVQYF. CDR3 in DNA: TGTGCCAGCAGTGAAGGAGGACCGGGAGGAGTTCAGTACTTC. Drawing the rest from reference TRBV2 and TRBJ2-4, the complete variable domain is EPEVTQTPSHQVTQMGQEVILRCVPISNHLYFYWYRQILGQKVEFLVSFYNNEISEKSEIFDDQFSVERPDGSNFTLKIRSTKLEDSAMYFCASSEGGPGGVQYFGAGTRLSVL.

In its sample, this clone is medium-sized (0.01 to 0.1%). The chain employs TRBV10-2 and TRBJ2-3; the D is unclear. The CDR3 consists of 11 residues. The germline gives CDR1 WSHSY, CDR2 SAAADI. V was pared by 4 bases and J by 4 bases, with 3 bases between. CDR3 region: CASSAADTQYF. The CDR3, as DNA: TGCGCCAGCAGTGCGGCAGATACGCAGTATTTT.

The chain is built from TRBV9 and TRBJ1-2, with TRBD1 as a possible D gene (5 bases). The V gene lost 4 bases and the J gene lost 8 bases, with 36 bases spanning the gap. This CDR3 is built from 20 residues. Per germline, CDR1 SGDLS and CDR2 YYNGEE. This CDR3 is CASSLRDGWQGAGLRSGYTF. The CDR3, as DNA: TGTGCCAGCAGCCTACGTGATGGGTGGCAGGGAGCAGGTCTTCGGTCCGGCTACACCTTC.

The V gene is TRBV2, the J gene TRBJ2-3; D is unresolved. V was pared by 7 bases and J by 6 bases, with 11 bases between. CDR3 length: 12 residues. Germline V CDR1 and CDR2: SNHLY, FYNNEI. CDR3 nucleotide sequence: TGTGCCAGCACGTTCGCCGTTGATACGCAGTATTTT. This sequence encodes CASTFAVDTQYF.

J is TRBJ2-7 and V is TRBV11-2; D is possibly TRBD1 (5 bases). V was trimmed by 1 base and J by 6 bases, leaving 7 bases between them. The CDR3 has 12 residues. Germline-derived CDR1 and CDR2 are SGHAT and FQNNGV. CDR3 amino acids: CASSLARGEQYF. The CDR3 DNA sequence: TGTGCCAGCAGCTTAGCTAGGGGCGAGCAGTACTTC.

A few counts support this clone. The chain employs TRBV30 and TRBJ2-3; possibly TRBD1 for D (5 bases). Germline V lookup: CDR1 GTSNPN, CDR2 SVGIG (reference sequence). CDR3 size: 12 residues. Between the trimmed V and J ends, which lost 7 bases and 6 bases, there was a span of 14 bases. CDR3 sequence: CASDRAGDTQYF. For the CDR3, the DNA is TGTGCCTCGGACCGGGCAGGGGATACGCAGTATTTT.

The gene calls are TRBV7-9 and TRBJ1-1; TRBD1 aligns across 7 bases. This CDR3 spans 15 amino acids. The J segment lost 0 bases and the V segment lost 4 bases, leaving 5 bases of the junction unmatched. The germline CDR1 and CDR2 sequences are SEHNR and FQNEAQ (reference sequence). For the CDR3, the DNA is TGTGCCAGCAGCTGGAGGGGACAGATGAACACTGAAGCTTTCTTT. It specifies CASSWRGQMNTEAFF.

The CDR3 spells CASSLLSGTTEAFF. The CDR3 nucleotides are TGCGCCAGCAGCTTGTTAAGTGGGACCACTGAAGCTTTCTTT. V gene TRBV5-1 combines with J gene TRBJ1-1, with D possibly matching TRBD1 (5 bases). CDR3 size: 14 residues. Germline CDR1 reads SGHRS; CDR2 reads YFSETQ. Trimming removed 1 base from V and 4 bases from J, with 11 bases in between. Drawing the rest from reference TRBV5-1 and TRBJ1-1, the complete variable domain is KAGVTQTPRYLIKTRGQQVTLSCSPISGHRSVSWYQQTPGQGLQFLFEYFSETQRNKGNFPGRFSGRQFSNSRSEMNVSTLELGDSALYLCASSLLSGTTEAFFGQGTRLTVV.

The chain carries TRBV28 and TRBJ1-2; 8 bases map to TRBD1. Trimming took 2 bases from V and 3 from J; bases not matched to a gene: 2. CDR1 MDHEN and CDR2 SYDVKM come from the germline V gene. CDR3 size: 14 residues. The CDR3 protein is CASSLPQGDYGYTF. The DNA for the CDR3 is TGTGCCAGCAGTTTACCACAGGGGGACTATGGCTACACCTTC.

The rearrangement links TRBV28 to TRBJ2-3; D remains unclear. Germline values: CDR1 MDHEN, CDR2 SYDVKM. V dropped 3 bases and J dropped 7 bases, with 8 bases sitting between them. This CDR3 is 12 amino acids long. CDR3 residues: CASSFEVYTQYF. CDR3 bases: TGTGCCAGCAGTTTCGAGGTGTATACGCAGTATTTT.

The chain recombines TRBV2 with TRBJ1-6; D call uncertain. The CDR3 length is 14 residues. In germline, CDR1 is SNHLY, CDR2 FYNNEI. Deletions cut 5 bases from V and 7 bases from J, with 12 bases between. CDR3 in amino acids: CASSRDSRNSPLHF. DNA of the CDR3: TGTGCCAGCAGTCGGGATTCTCGGAATTCACCCCTCCACTTT.

The rearrangement joins TRBV7-2 to TRBJ1-2, with D hard to call. The CDR3 length is 15 residues. The germline V and J ends were trimmed by 0 bases and 7 bases, with 15 bases remaining between them. Germline V gene sequence: CDR1 SGHTA, CDR2 FQGNSA. This CDR3 reads CASSLAPDALFGYTF. The CDR3 region has the DNA TGTGCCAGCAGCTTAGCGCCTGATGCCCTATTTGGCTACACCTTC.

This clone was observed once. CDR3 residues: CASSQEPGFTGELFF. In nucleotides, the CDR3 is TGCGCCAGCAGCCAAGAGCCAGGGTTCACCGGGGAGCTGTTTTTT. The chain couples TRBV4-1 to TRBJ2-2; possibly TRBD1 for D (5 bases). Germline CDR1 and CDR2: MGHRA and YSYEKL. CDR3 length: 15 residues. The V end lost 0 bases, the J end lost 4 bases, and 9 bases lay between the germline ends.